The 17 T cell receptor beta chains presented below share a single source sample, sequenced in a study of shared clonotypes between healthy human individuals. The method was immunoSEQ multiplex PCR; TCRdb's version includes in-frame clones alone and lacks a portion of them. Of 100,000 or so clones listed, approximately 70% are singletons. Sequencing input: memory CD8+ T cells sorted from blood. Subset given: CD45RO+ cells pooled with CCR7-negative TemRA cells. The receptor set was obtained from a woman younger than 45 in good health.

The chain couples TRBV28 to TRBJ2-7, with D hard to call. There are 18 residues in the CDR3. In germline, CDR1 is MDHEN, CDR2 SYDVKM. Deletions cut 3 bases from V and 3 bases from J, with 24 bases between. In DNA, the CDR3 is TGTGCCAGCAGTTTGGTAGCCCCCCCTTCCCCCTTTTTCTACGAGCAGTACTTC. It encodes CASSLVAPPSPFFYEQYF.

The chain recombines TRBV6-1 with TRBJ2-5; TRBD2 aligns across 14 bases. CDR3 length: 17 residues. In germline, CDR1 is MNHNS, CDR2 SASEGT. V trimming: 1 base; J trimming: 1 base; junction bases outside the gene matches: 2. The chain's CDR3 is CASSEGGTSGGQETQYF. The DNA of the CDR3 is TGTGCCAGCAGTGAAGGGGGGACTAGCGGGGGCCAAGAGACCCAGTACTTC.

This sequence joins TRBV4-1 and TRBJ1-1; D uncertain. The CDR3 runs to 13 residues. Trimming took 5 bases from V and 7 from J, leaving 14 bases between them. The germline CDR1 and CDR2 sequences are MGHRA and YSYEKL. The CDR3 sequence: CASSSRGLNEAFF. CDR3 coding DNA: TGCGCCAGCAGCAGTAGAGGGTTGAATGAAGCTTTCTTT.

The CDR3 region has the DNA TGTGCCAGCAGCTTGGGAACAGCCTGTCAGCCCCAGCATTTT. Translating it yields CASSLGTACQPQHF. The rearrangement uses TRBV7-9 and TRBJ1-5, with D unclear. This CDR3 comprises 14 residues. Germline CDR1 reads SEHNR; CDR2 reads FQNEAQ (reference sequence). Trimming shortened V by 3 bases and J by 6 bases, and 12 bases separated the two germline ends. The full variable domain, its missing parts supplied by reference TRBV7-9 and TRBJ1-5, is DTGVSQNPRHKITKRGQNVTFRCDPISEHNRLYWYRQTLGQGPEFLTYFQNEAQLEKSRLLSDRFSAERPKGSFSTLEIQRTEQGDSAMYLCASSLGTACQPQHFGDGTRLSIL.

This chain joins TRBV4-1 and TRBJ2-7; D is perhaps TRBD2 (5 bases). Germline lookup yields CDR1 MGHRA and CDR2 YSYEKL. This CDR3 is built from 16 residues. Trimming shortened V by 1 base and J by 5 bases, and 18 bases separated the two germline ends. As DNA, the CDR3 is TGCGCCAGCAGCCAAGGATTGGTGGGGAGTCTCGACGAGCAGTACTTC. Amino acids: CASSQGLVGSLDEQYF.

This chain connects TRBV7-4 to TRBJ2-5; 12 nucleotides line up with TRBD2. The V and J ends lost 8 bases and 3 bases, in that order; junction bases with no gene match: 13. The CDR3 sequence is 17 residues long. Per germline, CDR1 SGHVT and CDR2 SQSDAQ. The CDR3 bases are TGTGCCAGCCTTTTACTAGCGGGAGGCCTTCGGGAAGAGACCCAGTACTTC. It codes for CASLLLAGGLREETQYF. The full variable domain, rest sourced from reference TRBV7-4 and TRBJ2-5, is GAGVSQSPRYKVAKRGRDVALRCDSISGHVTLYWYRQTLGQGSEVLTYSQSDAQRDKSGRPSGRFSAERPERSVSTLKIQRTEQGDSAVYLCASLLLAGGLREETQYFGPGTRLLVL.

Of note for this clone: The sample has other DNA sequences that encode this CDR3 too. This chain links TRBV7-9 with TRBJ2-2; no clear D. Germline CDR1 and CDR2: SEHNR and FQNEAQ (reference sequence). Trimming shortened V by 3 bases and J by 0 bases, and 8 bases separated the two germline ends. The CDR3 extends over 15 amino acids. The CDR3 spells CASSLWLANTGELFF. The CDR3, as DNA: TGTGCCAGCAGCTTGTGGCTGGCGAACACCGGGGAGCTGTTTTTT.

CDR3 nucleotide sequence: TGTGCCAGTAGTATAGACATTTCAGCAGGGACGTTTGGAAAGCAGTACTTC. Its translation: CASSIDISAGTFGKQYF. The V and J genes are TRBV19 and TRBJ2-7; D could derive from TRBD1 or TRBD2 (5 bases each). Germline V gives CDR1 LNHDA, CDR2 SQIVND (reference sequence). Trimming cost V 0 bases and J 8 bases, with 23 bases left between them. The CDR3 has 17 residues.

The chain employs TRBV13 and TRBJ2-1; TRBD2 matches 8 bases. V dropped 2 bases and J dropped 4; count of bases not matched to a gene: 13. This CDR3 has 18 residues. Germline values: CDR1 PRHDT, CDR2 FYEKMQ (reference sequence). In DNA form, the CDR3 reads TGTGCCAGCAGCTTACCCTCGGTGGTAGCGGGGATATACAATGAGCAGTTCTTC. Its translation: CASSLPSVVAGIYNEQFF.

The J gene is TRBJ2-5, the V gene TRBV4-1, with TRBD2 matching over 12 bases. Germline V CDR1 and CDR2: MGHRA, YSYEKL. With V trimmed by 1 base and J by 11 bases, 8 bases remained unmatched. This CDR3 is 15 amino acids long. CDR3 protein: CASSQGLAGVGKQYF. CDR3 coding DNA: TGCGCCAGCAGCCAAGGACTAGCGGGAGTTGGCAAGCAGTACTTC.

This clone appeared many times. This chain uses TRBV7-8 with TRBJ1-5; D is uncertain. The CDR3 length is 15 residues. Germline V gene sequence: CDR1 SGHVS, CDR2 FQNEAQ. The ends were cut back, 5 bases at V and 3 bases at J, with 14 bases in the middle. This CDR3 reads CASSLDRRNNQPQHF. In DNA, the CDR3 is TGTGCCAGCAGCCTCGACCGGCGGAACAATCAGCCCCAGCATTTT.

The rearrangement joins TRBV9 to TRBJ2-1, with D perhaps TRBD1 or TRBD2 (5 bases each). Per the germline V gene, CDR1 is SGDLS and CDR2 is YYNGEE. Trimming removed 5 bases from V and 8 bases from J, with 20 bases in between. This CDR3 has 15 amino acids. The CDR3 DNA follows: TGTGCCAGCAGGTATGGGGGTTCTGGGTCGGATGAGCAGTTCTTC. Amino acid sequence: CASRYGGSGSDEQFF.

The chain carries TRBV7-6 and TRBJ2-3; D not certain. With 2 bases removed from V and 4 bases from J, the gap between germline ends came to 4 bases. Germline CDR1 is SGHVS and CDR2 is FNYEAQ. This CDR3 comprises 12 residues. Written as DNA, the CDR3 is TGTGCCAGCAGCTTATGGGCAGATACGCAGTATTTT. Encoded protein: CASSLWADTQYF.

This clone has just a few counts. V is TRBV9 and J is TRBJ2-7, with 7 bases lining up with TRBD2. The germline gives CDR1 SGDLS, CDR2 YYNGEE. J gave up 2 bases and V 4 bases, and 12 bases lay outside the gene matches. The length of the CDR3 is 16 residues. CDR3 in DNA: TGTGCCAGCAGCCCAACTCTAGCGGATCCTCCCTACGAGCAGTACTTC. This codes for CASSPTLADPPYEQYF.

The chain employs TRBV19 and TRBJ1-2; 9 bases are a match to TRBD1. CDR1 LNHDA and CDR2 SQIVND come from the germline V gene (reference sequence). J was trimmed by 4 bases and V by 5 bases; bases with no gene match: 8. The CDR3 has 15 residues. The CDR3 coding sequence is TGTGCCAGTAGTGGGCGGACAGGGGATACCTATGGCTACACCTTC. This translates into CASSGRTGDTYGYTF. The full variable domain, its missing parts supplied by reference TRBV19 and TRBJ1-2, is DGGITQSPKYLFRKEGQNVTLSCEQNLNHDAMYWYRQDPGQGLRLIYYSQIVNDFQKGDIAEGYSVSREKKESFPLTVTSAQKNPTAFYLCASSGRTGDTYGYTFGSGTRLTVV.

V gene TRBV15 combines with J gene TRBJ2-4, with D possibly TRBD1 on 5 matching bases. The V and J ends lost 0 bases and 4 bases respectively, with 16 bases between them. CDR3 size: 17 residues. Germline V CDR1 and CDR2: LNHNV, YYDKDF (reference sequence). CDR3 nucleotide sequence: TGTGCCACCAGCAGAGAACGACCAGGGCGGAATAAAAACATTCAGTACTTC. Its translation: CATSRERPGRNKNIQYF.

The chain carries TRBV4-2 and TRBJ1-5; 7 nucleotides match TRBD1. Trimming at V came to 2 bases and at J to 2 bases, leaving 12 bases not matched to a gene. This CDR3 comprises 18 residues. The germline CDR1 and CDR2 sequences are LGHNA and YNFKEQ. For the CDR3, the DNA is TGTGCCAGCAGCCAAACCGGGACAGTTGGTTTAGGCAATCAGCCCCAGCATTTT. Translating it yields CASSQTGTVGLGNQPQHF.